The rows below give T cell receptor beta chains drawn from one sample of a study of blood T cell repertoires in COVID-19. The data were produced by immunoSEQ multiplex PCR, yet TCRdb's version contains in-frame clones alone and is incomplete. The sample holds about 230,000 clones, around 82% seen once. Sequenced material: peripheral blood. These receptors came from a man older than 75 with acute or convalescent COVID-19. Each CDR3 is given with its conserved first and last residue. Each record gives: J gene, V gene, clone size, CDR3 length, D gene, CDR3 DNA, CDR3 protein. The D gene is left open where the match is weak. Size is omitted from some rows. Given values are once, few, many or a class for expanded clones.

j_gene: TRBJ2-5
v_gene: TRBV4-2
abundance: .
len: 18
d_gene: TRBD2
CDR3nt: TGTGCCAGCAGCCAACAGACTAGCGGGCGACATCCGGGAGAGACCCAGTACTTC
CDR3aa: CASSQQTSGRHPGETQYF

j_gene: TRBJ2-7
v_gene: TRBV5-6
abundance: .
len: 16
d_gene: .
CDR3nt: TGTGCCAGCAGCATGGAACCGACAGGAGTAATCTACGAGCAGTACTTC
CDR3aa: CASSMEPTGVIYEQYF

j_gene: TRBJ2-6
v_gene: TRBV19
abundance: .
len: 16
d_gene: TRBD2
CDR3nt: TGTGCCGGCTCGGGGGGGCGCGGGGATGGGGCCAACGTCCTGACTTTC
CDR3aa: CAGSGGRGDGANVLTF

j_gene: TRBJ2-2
v_gene: TRBV19
abundance: .
len: 15
d_gene: TRBD2
CDR3nt: TGTGCCACCAAGGTTCTAGCGGGAGGTTCCGGGGAGCTGTTTTTT
CDR3aa: CATKVLAGGSGELFF

j_gene: TRBJ2-1
v_gene: TRBV28
abundance: .
len: 13
d_gene: TRBD2
CDR3nt: TGTGCCAGCAGTTCCGCCCCCGGGACTAGCAAGTTCTTC
CDR3aa: CASSSAPGTSKFF

j_gene: TRBJ2-7
v_gene: TRBV7-9
abundance: .
len: 14
d_gene: TRBD1
CDR3nt: TGTGCCAGCAGCTTAGGGGGACAGGGTGACGAGCAGTACTTC
CDR3aa: CASSLGGQGDEQYF

j_gene: TRBJ2-5
v_gene: TRBV6-5
abundance: .
len: 13
d_gene: TRBD2
CDR3nt: TGTGCCAGCAGTTACTGGGGGGGAGAGACCCAGTACTTC
CDR3aa: CASSYWGGETQYF

j_gene: TRBJ2-4
v_gene: TRBV3-1/TRBV3-2
abundance: .
len: 15
d_gene: TRBD2
CDR3nt: TGTGCCAGCAGGCAAGCTGGAGCGGGGGGGGACATTCAGTACTTC
CDR3aa: CASRQAGAGGDIQYF

j_gene: TRBJ2-7
v_gene: TRBV6-5
abundance: .
len: 12
d_gene: .
CDR3nt: TGTGCCAGCAGTTTCTCCCGGACAGAGCAGTACTTC
CDR3aa: CASSFSRTEQYF

j_gene: TRBJ2-3
v_gene: TRBV5-6
abundance: .
len: 18
d_gene: TRBD2
CDR3nt: TGTGCCAGCAGCTGGAGGGGAACGGGGGGGTACCACACAGATACGCAGTATTTT
CDR3aa: CASSWRGTGGYHTDTQYF

j_gene: TRBJ2-5
v_gene: TRBV19
abundance: .
len: 14
d_gene: .
CDR3nt: TGTGCCAGTAGTCCATCACTAGTTTGGGAGACCCAGTACTTC
CDR3aa: CASSPSLVWETQYF

j_gene: TRBJ2-3
v_gene: TRBV5-1
abundance: .
len: 14
d_gene: .
CDR3nt: TGCGCCAGCAGCTTCAGCAGGGGTGCAGATACGCAGTATTTT
CDR3aa: CASSFSRGADTQYF

j_gene: TRBJ1-4
v_gene: TRBV28
abundance: .
len: 17
d_gene: .
CDR3nt: TGTGCCAGCTTAAAACAGGGTACCCAAATCGGAGGTGAAAAACTGTTTTTT
CDR3aa: CASLKQGTQIGGEKLFF

j_gene: TRBJ2-1
v_gene: TRBV28
abundance: .
len: 14
d_gene: .
CDR3nt: TGTGCCAGCAGGAACCCGACTGTTTACAATGAGCAGTTCTTC
CDR3aa: CASRNPTVYNEQFF

j_gene: TRBJ1-2
v_gene: TRBV2
abundance: once
len: 14
d_gene: TRBD1
CDR3nt: TGTGCCAGCAGGGGACAGGAGGGTTTCTATGGCTACACCTTC
CDR3aa: CASRGQEGFYGYTF

j_gene: TRBJ2-5
v_gene: TRBV5-8
abundance: .
len: 14
d_gene: TRBD1
CDR3nt: TGTGCCAGCAGCTTGGGGACAGGGGGGGAGACCCAGTACTTC
CDR3aa: CASSLGTGGETQYF

j_gene: TRBJ1-1
v_gene: TRBV2
abundance: .
len: 13
d_gene: .
CDR3nt: TGTGCCAGCAGGGGGCTCTCGAACACTGAAGCTTTCTTT
CDR3aa: CASRGLSNTEAFF